Shown below are 9 T cell receptor beta chains from a single sample sequenced in a study of T cell responses to AZD1222 COVID-19 vaccine. Sequencing was performed with immunoSEQ multiplex PCR; in TCRdb, only in-frame clones are kept and a portion is missing. This table has fewer than 50,000 clones, over 60% appearing once. The sequencing used peripheral blood, collected on day 0 of AZD1222 vaccination. The receptors stem from an adult in good health.

The rearrangement uses TRBV10-3 and TRBJ1-2, with a weak D call TRBD1 (5 bases). The CDR3 has 13 amino acids. Trimming stripped 4 bases from V and 4 bases from J, with 10 bases between. The V gene's germline CDR1 is ENHRY and CDR2 SYGVKD. The CDR3 bases are TGTGCCATCAGTGGGCAGGGTTCCTATGGCTACACCTTC. Protein: CAISGQGSYGYTF.

The chain links TRBV7-9 to TRBJ2-1; TRBD1 matches at 8 bases. The ends lost 4 bases at V and 0 bases at J; junction bases unmatched: 14. CDR1 is SEHNR, CDR2 FQNEAQ, per germline (reference sequence). The CDR3 extends over 19 amino acids. As DNA, the CDR3 is TGTGCCAGCAGCTCCCGGGACAGGCGCACGTCGAGCTCCTACAATGAGCAGTTCTTC. Translating it yields CASSSRDRRTSSSYNEQFF.

The gene calls are TRBV7-8 and TRBJ2-7, with D possibly TRBD2 on 5 matching bases. CDR1 and CDR2 from the germline V gene are SGHVS and FQNEAQ. This CDR3 spans 15 amino acids. Trimming cost V 7 bases and J 2 bases, with 18 bases left between them. This CDR3 reads CASTPSRTLPYEQYF. The CDR3 region has the DNA TGTGCCAGCACCCCCTCCCGGACTCTTCCCTACGAGCAGTACTTC.

The chain employs TRBV11-2 and TRBJ2-2; D is ambiguous. CDR3 size: 12 residues. From germline, CDR1 is SGHAT and CDR2 FQNNGV. V was shortened by 5 bases and J by 4 bases, with 5 bases between the two germline ends. CDR3 sequence reads: CASSPTTGELFF. The DNA of the CDR3 is TGTGCCAGCAGCCCGACCACCGGGGAGCTGTTTTTT.

This chain uses TRBV5-4 with TRBJ1-1; 8 nucleotides agree with TRBD1. The CDR3 length is 13 residues. The germline V gene has CDR1 SGHNT and CDR2 YYREEE (reference sequence). Trimming cost V 6 bases and J 7 bases; bases outside gene matches: 8. The CDR3 DNA is TGTGCCAGCACCCTGGACAGGGCGCATGAAGCTTTCTTT. Translated: CASTLDRAHEAFF. Full variable domain (rest looked up from reference TRBV5-4 and TRBJ1-1): ETGVTQSPTHLIKTRGQQVTLRCSSQSGHNTVSWYQQALGQGPQFIFQYYREEENGRGNFPPRFSGLQFPNYSSELNVNALELDDSALYLCASTLDRAHEAFFGQGTRLTVV.

The chain recombines TRBV5-6 with TRBJ2-7; D is unresolved. The CDR3 contains 13 residues. The V end was cut by 0 bases, the J end by 3 bases, with 7 bases between. The germline CDR1 and CDR2 sequences are SGHDT and YYEEEE. DNA for the CDR3: TGTGCCAGCAGCTTGGGCCAGATCTACGAGCAGTACTTC. Its translation is CASSLGQIYEQYF.

The chain is built from TRBV7-9 and TRBJ1-1; D may be TRBD1 (5 bases). Per germline, CDR1 SEHNR and CDR2 FQNEAQ (reference sequence). V was trimmed by 4 bases and J by 6 bases, leaving 15 bases between them. The CDR3 runs 14 residues. As DNA, the CDR3 is TGTGCCAGCAGCTCGGTGGGGGGTTGGGCTGAAGCTTTCTTT. Encoded protein: CASSSVGGWAEAFF.

V is TRBV29-1 and J is TRBJ2-3; 12 bases align to TRBD1. Trimming took 6 bases from V and 4 from J; bases not matched to a gene: 2. The CDR3 has 13 amino acids. Germline values: CDR1 SQVTM, CDR2 ANQGSEA. Written as DNA, the CDR3 is TGCAGCGTGGGGACAGGGGGCGCAGATACGCAGTATTTT. This translates into CSVGTGGADTQYF.

This rearrangement joins TRBV7-6 to TRBJ2-6, with D possibly TRBD1 on 6 matching bases. From germline, CDR1 is SGHVS and CDR2 FNYEAQ. V lost 5 bases and J lost 1, with 9 bases in between. This CDR3 spans 15 amino acids. In DNA, the CDR3 is TGTGCCAGCAGCCCCGGACAGTCTGGGGCCAACGTCCTGACTTTC. It codes for CASSPGQSGANVLTF. Complete variable domain (other parts from reference TRBV7-6 and TRBJ2-6): GAGVSQSPRYKVTKRGQDVALRCDPISGHVSLYWYRQALGQGPEFLTYFNYEAQQDKSGLPNDRFSAERPEGSISTLTIQRTEQRDSAMYRCASSPGQSGANVLTFGAGSRLTVL.